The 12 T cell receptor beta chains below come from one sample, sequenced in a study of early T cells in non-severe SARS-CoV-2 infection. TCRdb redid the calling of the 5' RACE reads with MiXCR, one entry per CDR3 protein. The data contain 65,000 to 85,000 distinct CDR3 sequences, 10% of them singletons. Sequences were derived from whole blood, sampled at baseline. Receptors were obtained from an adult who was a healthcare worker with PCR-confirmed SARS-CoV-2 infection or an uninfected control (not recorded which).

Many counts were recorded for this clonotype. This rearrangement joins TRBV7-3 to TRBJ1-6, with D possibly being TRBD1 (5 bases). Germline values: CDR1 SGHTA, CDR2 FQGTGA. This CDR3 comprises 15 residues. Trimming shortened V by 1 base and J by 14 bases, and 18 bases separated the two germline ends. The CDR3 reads CASSLNGHEGRALHF. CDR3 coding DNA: TGTGCCAGCAGCTTAAATGGCCATGAGGGGCGAGCCCTCCACTTT.

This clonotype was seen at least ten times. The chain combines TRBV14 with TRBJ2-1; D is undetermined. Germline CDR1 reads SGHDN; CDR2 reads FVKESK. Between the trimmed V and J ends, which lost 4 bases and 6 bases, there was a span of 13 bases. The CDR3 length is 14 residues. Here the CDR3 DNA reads TGTGCCAGCAGCCGGCTGGGGAACGCCAATGAGCAGTTCTTC. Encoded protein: CASSRLGNANEQFF.

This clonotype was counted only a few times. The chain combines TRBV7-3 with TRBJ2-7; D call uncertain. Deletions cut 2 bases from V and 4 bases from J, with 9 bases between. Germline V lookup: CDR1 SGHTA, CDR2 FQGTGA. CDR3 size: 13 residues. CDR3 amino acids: CASSLGRGYEQYF. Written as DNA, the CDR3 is TGTGCCAGCAGCTTAGGTCGCGGTTACGAGCAGTACTTC.

Here the CDR3 DNA reads TGCAGTGCCCAGACCACGTATGGATCGGAAAACATTCAGTACTTC. It yields the protein CSAQTTYGSENIQYF. This chain uses TRBV20-1 with TRBJ2-4; D remains ambiguous. The CDR3 contains 15 residues. V was trimmed by 6 bases and J by 5 bases, leaving 20 bases between them. CDR1 is DFQATT and CDR2 is SNEGSKA in the germline V gene (reference sequence).

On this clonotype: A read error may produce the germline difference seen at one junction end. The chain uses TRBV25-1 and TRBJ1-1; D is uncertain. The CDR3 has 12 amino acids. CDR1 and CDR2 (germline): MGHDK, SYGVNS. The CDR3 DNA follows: TGTGTCAGCAGTGAAGGAGGAACTGAAGCTTTCTTT. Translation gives CVSSEGGTEAFF.

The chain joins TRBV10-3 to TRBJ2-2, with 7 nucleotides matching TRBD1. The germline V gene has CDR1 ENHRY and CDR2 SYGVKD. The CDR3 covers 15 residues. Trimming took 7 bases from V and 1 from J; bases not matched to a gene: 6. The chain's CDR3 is CAIKEDRENTGELFF. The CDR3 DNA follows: TGTGCCATCAAAGAAGACAGGGAGAACACCGGGGAGCTGTTTTTT.

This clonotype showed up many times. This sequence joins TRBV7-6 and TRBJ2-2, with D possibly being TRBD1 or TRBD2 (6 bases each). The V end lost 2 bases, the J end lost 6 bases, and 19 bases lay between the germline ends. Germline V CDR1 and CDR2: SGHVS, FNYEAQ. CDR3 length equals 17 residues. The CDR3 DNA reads TGTGCCAGCAGCTTATTGGCCCGGGGGCCCAGACCCGGGGAGCTGTTTTTT. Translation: CASSLLARGPRPGELFF.

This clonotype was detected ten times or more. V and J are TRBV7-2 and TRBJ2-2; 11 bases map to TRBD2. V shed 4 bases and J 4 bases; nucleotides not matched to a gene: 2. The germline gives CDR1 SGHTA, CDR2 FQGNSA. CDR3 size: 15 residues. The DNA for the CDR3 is TGTGCCAGCAGCTCGGGACTAGCGGCCACCGGGGAGCTGTTTTTT. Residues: CASSSGLAATGELFF.

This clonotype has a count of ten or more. The CDR3 loop is CASKRGLNEKLFF. In DNA form, the CDR3 reads TGTGCCAGTAAGAGGGGCCTAAATGAAAAACTGTTTTTT. This rearrangement joins TRBV19 to TRBJ1-4; D is perhaps TRBD1 (5 bases). Germline-derived CDR1 and CDR2 are LNHDA and SQIVND (reference sequence). CDR3 length: 13 residues. V was pared by 7 bases and J by 5 bases, with 11 bases between.

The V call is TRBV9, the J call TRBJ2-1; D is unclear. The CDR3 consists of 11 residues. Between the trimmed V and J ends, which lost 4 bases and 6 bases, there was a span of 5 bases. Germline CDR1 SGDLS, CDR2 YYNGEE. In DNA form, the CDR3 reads TGTGCCAGCAGCACCAGCAATGAGCAGTTCTTC. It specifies CASSTSNEQFF.

The CDR3 loop reads CASSQELDGSEQFF. CDR3 nucleotides: TGTGCCAGCAGCCAAGAATTGGACGGAAGTGAGCAGTTCTTC. This sequence joins TRBV4-2 and TRBJ2-1; no reliable D call. The CDR3 length is 14 residues. From germline, CDR1 is LGHNA and CDR2 YNFKEQ. Deletions cut 0 bases from V and 9 bases from J, with 12 bases between.

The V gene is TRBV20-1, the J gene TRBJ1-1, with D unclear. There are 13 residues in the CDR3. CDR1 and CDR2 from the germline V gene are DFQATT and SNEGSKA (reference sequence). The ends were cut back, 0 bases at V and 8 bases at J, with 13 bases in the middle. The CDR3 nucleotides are TGCAGTGCTAGAGATATTTTCGGTAGCGAAGCTTTCTTT. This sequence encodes CSARDIFGSEAFF.